The subject of this entry is one T cell receptor (beta chain). Its matching antigen is unknown. Germline V gene data show CDR1 as SGHVS and CDR2 as FQNEAQ. V lost 0 bases to trimming and J lost 6 bases, with 6 bases between them. The CDR3 consists of 14 residues. Using immunoSEQ multiplex PCR, the repertoire was profiled, and TCRdb retains in-frame clones only, with some absent. The sample comprises 190,000 or so clones, approximately 90% of which are singletons, and around 3.6% rests with the top ten. This sample is drawn from a study of T cell responses to AZD1222 COVID-19 vaccine. Findings and limits, study-wide: None of the repertoires were sampled until the peak T cell response had passed.

The source of this sequence is an adult who received the AZD1222 COVID-19 vaccine. Sample: peripheral blood, taken 28 days after the second AZD1222 dose. The chain couples TRBV7-8 to TRBJ1-6; D is uncertain. CDR3 amino acids: CASSLAAVNSPLHF. The CDR3 coding sequence is TGTGCCAGCAGCTTAGCGGCGGTTAATTCACCCCTCCACTTT. The variable domain in full, completed from reference TRBV7-8 and TRBJ1-6, reads GAGVSQSPRYKVAKRGQDVALRCDPISGHVSLFWYQQALGQGPEFLTYFQNEAQLDKSGLPSDRFFAERPEGSVSTLKIQRTQQEDSAVYLCASSLAAVNSPLHFGNGTRLTVT.